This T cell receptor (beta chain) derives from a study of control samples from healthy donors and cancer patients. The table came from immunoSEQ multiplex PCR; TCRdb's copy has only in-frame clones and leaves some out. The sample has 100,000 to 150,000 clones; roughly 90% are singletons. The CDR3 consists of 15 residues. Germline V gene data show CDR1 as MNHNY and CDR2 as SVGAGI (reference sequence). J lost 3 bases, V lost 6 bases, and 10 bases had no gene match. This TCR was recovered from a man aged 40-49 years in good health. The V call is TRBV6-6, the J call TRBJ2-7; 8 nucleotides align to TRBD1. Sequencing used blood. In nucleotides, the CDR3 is TGTGCCAGCAGCTATGACAGGGGATCTCTCTACGAGCAGTACTTC. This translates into CASSYDRGSLYEQYF.